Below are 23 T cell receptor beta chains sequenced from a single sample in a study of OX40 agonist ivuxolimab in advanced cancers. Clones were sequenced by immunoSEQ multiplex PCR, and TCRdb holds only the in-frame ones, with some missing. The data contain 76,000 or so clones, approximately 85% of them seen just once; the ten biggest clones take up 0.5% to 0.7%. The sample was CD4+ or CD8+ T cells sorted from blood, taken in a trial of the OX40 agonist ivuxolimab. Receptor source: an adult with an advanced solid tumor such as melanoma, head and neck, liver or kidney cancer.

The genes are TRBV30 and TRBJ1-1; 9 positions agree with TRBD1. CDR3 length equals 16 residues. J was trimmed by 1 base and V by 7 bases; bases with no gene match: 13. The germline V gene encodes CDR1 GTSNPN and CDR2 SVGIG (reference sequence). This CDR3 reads CALTQGAKVSNTEAFF. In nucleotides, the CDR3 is TGTGCCTTGACACAGGGGGCGAAGGTTTCGAACACTGAAGCTTTCTTT.

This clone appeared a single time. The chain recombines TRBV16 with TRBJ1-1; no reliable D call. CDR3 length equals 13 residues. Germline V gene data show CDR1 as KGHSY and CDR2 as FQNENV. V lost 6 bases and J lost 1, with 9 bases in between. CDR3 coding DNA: TGTGCCAGCAGAAGACAAGGGAACACTGAAGCTTTCTTT. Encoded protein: CASRRQGNTEAFF.

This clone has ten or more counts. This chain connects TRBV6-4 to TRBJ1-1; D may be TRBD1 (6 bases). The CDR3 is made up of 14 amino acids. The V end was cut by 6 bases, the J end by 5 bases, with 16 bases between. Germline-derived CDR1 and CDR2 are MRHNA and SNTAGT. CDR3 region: CASRDSSRGTEAFF. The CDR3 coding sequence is TGTGCCAGCAGGGACAGTTCAAGGGGAACTGAAGCTTTCTTT.

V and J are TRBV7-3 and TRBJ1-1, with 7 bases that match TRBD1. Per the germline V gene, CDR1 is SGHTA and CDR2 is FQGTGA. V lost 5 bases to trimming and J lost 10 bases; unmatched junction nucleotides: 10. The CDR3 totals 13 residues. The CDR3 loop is CASSPQTGQPAFF. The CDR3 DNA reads TGTGCCAGCAGCCCCCAAACGGGACAGCCAGCTTTCTTT. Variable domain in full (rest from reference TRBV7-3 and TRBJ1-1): GAGVSQTPSNKVTEKGKYVELRCDPISGHTALYWYRQSLGQGPEFLIYFQGTGAADDSGLPNDRFFAVRPEGSVSTLKIQRTERGDSAVYLCASSPQTGQPAFFGQGTRLTVV.

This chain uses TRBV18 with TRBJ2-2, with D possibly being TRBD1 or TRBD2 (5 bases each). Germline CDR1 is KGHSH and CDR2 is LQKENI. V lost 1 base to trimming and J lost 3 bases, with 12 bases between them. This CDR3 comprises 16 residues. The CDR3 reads CASSPLGRLDTGELFF. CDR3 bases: TGTGCCAGCTCACCACTGGGACGACTGGACACCGGGGAGCTGTTTTTT.

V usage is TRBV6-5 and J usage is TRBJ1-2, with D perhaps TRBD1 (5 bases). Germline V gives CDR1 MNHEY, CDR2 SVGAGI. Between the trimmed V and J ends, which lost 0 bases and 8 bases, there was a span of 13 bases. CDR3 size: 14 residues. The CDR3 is CASSYSGPSGGYTF. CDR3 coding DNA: TGTGCCAGCAGTTACTCGGGTCCCTCAGGGGGCTACACCTTC.

The CDR3 sequence: CASSSRGAFEQYF. CDR3 bases: TGTGCCAGCAGTTCACGGGGGGCATTCGAGCAGTACTTC. The chain joins TRBV6-6 to TRBJ2-7; D perhaps matches TRBD2 (7 bases). The germline V gene has CDR1 MNHNY and CDR2 SVGAGI (reference sequence). The V and J ends lost 4 bases and 6 bases respectively, with 13 bases between them. The CDR3 totals 13 residues.

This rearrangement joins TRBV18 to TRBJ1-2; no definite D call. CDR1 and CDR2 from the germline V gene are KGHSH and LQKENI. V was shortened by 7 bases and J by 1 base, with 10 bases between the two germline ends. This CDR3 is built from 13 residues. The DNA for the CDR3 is TGTGCCAGCTTTATGCAGGATAACTATGGCTACACCTTC. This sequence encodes CASFMQDNYGYTF.

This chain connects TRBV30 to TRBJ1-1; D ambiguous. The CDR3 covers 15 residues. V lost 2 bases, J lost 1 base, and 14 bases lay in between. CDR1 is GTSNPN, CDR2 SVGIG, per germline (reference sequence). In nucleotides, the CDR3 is TGTGCCTGGAGTCCTCCGACCCCGACGAACACTGAAGCTTTCTTT. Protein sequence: CAWSPPTPTNTEAFF. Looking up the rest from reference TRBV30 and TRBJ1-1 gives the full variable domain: SQTIHQWPATLVQPVGSPLSLECTVEGTSNPNLYWYRQAAGRGLQLLFYSVGIGQISSEVPQNLSASRPQDRQFILSSKKLLLSDSGFYLCAWSPPTPTNTEAFFGQGTRLTVV.

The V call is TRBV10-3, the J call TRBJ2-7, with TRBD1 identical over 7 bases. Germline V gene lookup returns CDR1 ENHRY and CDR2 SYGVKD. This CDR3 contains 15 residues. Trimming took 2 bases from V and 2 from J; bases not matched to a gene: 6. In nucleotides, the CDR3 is TGTGCCATCAGTGAGCCAAGACAGGGCCCCTACGAGCAGTACTTC. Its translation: CAISEPRQGPYEQYF.

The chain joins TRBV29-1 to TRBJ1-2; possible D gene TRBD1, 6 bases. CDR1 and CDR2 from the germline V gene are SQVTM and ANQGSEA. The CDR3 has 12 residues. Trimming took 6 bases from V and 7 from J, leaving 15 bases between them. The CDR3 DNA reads TGCAGCGTAGCAGGGGATGTCGGTGGCTACACCTTC. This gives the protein CSVAGDVGGYTF.

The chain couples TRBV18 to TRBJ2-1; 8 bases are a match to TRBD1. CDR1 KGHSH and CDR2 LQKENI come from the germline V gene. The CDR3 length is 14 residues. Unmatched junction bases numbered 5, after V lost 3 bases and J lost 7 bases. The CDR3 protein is CASSPPGGNNEQFF. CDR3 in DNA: TGTGCCAGCTCACCCCCAGGGGGCAATAATGAGCAGTTCTTC.

The CDR3 reads CASSGNEGQEDSGANVLTF. The CDR3, as DNA: TGTGCCAGCAGCGGAAATGAGGGACAGGAAGACTCTGGGGCCAACGTCCTGACTTTC. The chain links TRBV5-6 to TRBJ2-6; 8 bases are a match to TRBD1. The CDR3 runs to 19 residues. With V trimmed by 4 bases and J by 0 bases, 12 bases remained unmatched. Germline V gene sequence: CDR1 SGHDT, CDR2 YYEEEE.

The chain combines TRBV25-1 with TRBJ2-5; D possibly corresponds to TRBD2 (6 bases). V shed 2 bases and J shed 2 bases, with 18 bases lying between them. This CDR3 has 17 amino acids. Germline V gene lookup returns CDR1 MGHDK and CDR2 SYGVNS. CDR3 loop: CASSEPRLGFGQETQYF. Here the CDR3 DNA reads TGTGCCAGCAGTGAACCACGACTAGGGTTTGGGCAAGAGACCCAGTACTTC.

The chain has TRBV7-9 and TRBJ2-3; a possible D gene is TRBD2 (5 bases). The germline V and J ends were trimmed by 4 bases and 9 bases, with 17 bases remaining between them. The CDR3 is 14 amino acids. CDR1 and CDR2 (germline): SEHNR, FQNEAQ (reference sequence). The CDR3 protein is CASSSDGSRPTQYF. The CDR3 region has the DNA TGTGCCAGCAGCTCCGATGGGAGCCGGCCCACGCAGTATTTT.

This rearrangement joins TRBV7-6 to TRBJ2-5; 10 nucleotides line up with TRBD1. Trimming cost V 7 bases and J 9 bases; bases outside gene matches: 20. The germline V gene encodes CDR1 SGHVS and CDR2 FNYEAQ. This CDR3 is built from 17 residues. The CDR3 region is CASNRDRGNTSPLSQYF. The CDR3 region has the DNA TGTGCCAGCAACCGGGACAGGGGTAATACTAGCCCCCTGTCCCAGTACTTC.

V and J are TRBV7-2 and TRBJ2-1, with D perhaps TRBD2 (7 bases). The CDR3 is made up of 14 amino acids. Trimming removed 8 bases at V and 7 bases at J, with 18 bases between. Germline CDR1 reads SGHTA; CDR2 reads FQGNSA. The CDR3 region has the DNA TGTGCCAGCCAGCTCGCGGGGGCGGTAAATGAGCAGTTCTTC. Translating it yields CASQLAGAVNEQFF.

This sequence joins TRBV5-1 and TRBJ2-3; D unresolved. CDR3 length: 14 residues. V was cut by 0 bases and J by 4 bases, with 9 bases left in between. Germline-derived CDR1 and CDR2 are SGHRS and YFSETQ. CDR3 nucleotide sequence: TGCGCCAGCAGCTTGGGGGGTGGTTCAGATACGCAGTATTTT. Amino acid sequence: CASSLGGGSDTQYF.

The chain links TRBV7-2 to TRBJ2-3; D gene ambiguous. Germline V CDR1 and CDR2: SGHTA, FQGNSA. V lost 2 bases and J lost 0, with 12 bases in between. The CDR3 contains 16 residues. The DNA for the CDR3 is TGTGCCAGCAGCTTATCGGCAGCGCCTAGCACAGATACGCAGTATTTT. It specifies CASSLSAAPSTDTQYF. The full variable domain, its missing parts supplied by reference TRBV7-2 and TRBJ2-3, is GAGVSQSPSNKVTEKGKDVELRCDPISGHTALYWYRQSLGQGLEFLIYFQGNSAPDKSGLPSDRFSAERTGGSVSTLTIQRTQQEDSAVYLCASSLSAAPSTDTQYFGPGTRLTVL.

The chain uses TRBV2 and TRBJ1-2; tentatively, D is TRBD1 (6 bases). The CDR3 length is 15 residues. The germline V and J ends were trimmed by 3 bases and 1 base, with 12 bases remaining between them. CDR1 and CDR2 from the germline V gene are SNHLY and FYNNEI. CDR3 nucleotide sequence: TGTGCCAGCAGTGACCCGGGGGCGCGTAACTATGGCTACACCTTC. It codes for CASSDPGARNYGYTF.

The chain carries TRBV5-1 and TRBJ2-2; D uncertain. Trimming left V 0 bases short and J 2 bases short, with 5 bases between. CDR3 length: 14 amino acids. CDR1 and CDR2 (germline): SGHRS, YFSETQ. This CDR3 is CASSLAVNTGELFF. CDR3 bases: TGCGCCAGCAGCTTGGCTGTTAACACCGGGGAGCTGTTTTTT.

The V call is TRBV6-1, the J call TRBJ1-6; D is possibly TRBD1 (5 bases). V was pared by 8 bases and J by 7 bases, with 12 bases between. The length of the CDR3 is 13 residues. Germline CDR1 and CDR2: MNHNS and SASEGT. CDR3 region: CASGWDLNSPLHF. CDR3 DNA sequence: TGTGCCAGCGGATGGGACCTAAATTCACCCCTCCACTTT.

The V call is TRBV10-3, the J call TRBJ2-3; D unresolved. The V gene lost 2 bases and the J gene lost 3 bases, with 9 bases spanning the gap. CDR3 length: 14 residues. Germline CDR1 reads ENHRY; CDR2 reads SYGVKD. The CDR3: CAISEGVRTDTQYF. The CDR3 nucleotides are TGTGCCATCAGTGAGGGGGTTCGGACAGATACGCAGTATTTT.